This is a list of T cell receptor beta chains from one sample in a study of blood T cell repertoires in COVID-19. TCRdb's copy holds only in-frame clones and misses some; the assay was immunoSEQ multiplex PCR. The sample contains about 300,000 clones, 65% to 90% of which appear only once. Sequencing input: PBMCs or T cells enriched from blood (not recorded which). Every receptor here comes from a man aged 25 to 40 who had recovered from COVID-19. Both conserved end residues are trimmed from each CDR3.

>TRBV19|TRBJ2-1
ASSRLAGDSYNEQF
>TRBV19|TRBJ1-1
ASSIGAVWVPGMNTEAF
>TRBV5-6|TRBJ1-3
ASSLDQGIISGNTIY
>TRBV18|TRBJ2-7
ASSLNRDEQY
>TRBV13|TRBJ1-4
ASSRGQGNEKLF
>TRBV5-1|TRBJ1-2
ASSLGHSSYGYT
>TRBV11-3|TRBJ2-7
ASSPDQGEQY
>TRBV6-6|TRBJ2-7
ASSLGRSGGTYEQY
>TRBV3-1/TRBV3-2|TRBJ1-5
ASSPISGVNQPQH
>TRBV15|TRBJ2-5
ATSRDRASGRFKETQY
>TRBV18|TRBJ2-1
ASSPGRDTLYNEQF
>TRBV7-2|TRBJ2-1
ASSWGGYNEQF
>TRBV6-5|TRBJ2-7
ASSYSTGAYEQY
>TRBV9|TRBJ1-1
ASSATRVDRTEAF
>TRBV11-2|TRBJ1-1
ASSSRGQGRDTEAF
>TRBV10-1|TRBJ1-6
ASSDRSNSPLH